This TCR beta chain was sequenced for a study of cytomegalovirus exposure and HLA in healthy donors. Study-wide findings and caveats: A prior analysis recorded that most TCR beta V segments were productive about 87% or about 30% of the time. One later analysis reportedly identified an Asian-associated ancestry cluster that showed fewer N-insertions than the roughly 720-donor mean. Presence/absence analyses took donor sequencing depth as roughly uniform.

A note on this clone: Its antigen remains unknown.

V dropped 4 bases and J dropped 5 bases, with 12 bases sitting between them. This CDR3 region has 14 residues. Germline V CDR1 and CDR2: SGHVS, FNYEAQ. 60 Vbeta and 13 Jbeta primers were used in PCR. This table comes from immunoSEQ multiplex PCR, and its TCRdb copy is limited to in-frame clones, with some not included. The data contain approximately 190,000 clones, 81% of them seen just once; the ten biggest clones take up 3.5% to 4%. J is TRBJ2-1 and V is TRBV7-6, with TRBD1 as a possible D gene (6 bases). The sequence was collected from a man in his fifties in good health and CMV-seronegative. The source material was PBMCs. CDR3: CASSYGTPNNEQFF. The DNA for the CDR3 is TGTGCCAGCAGCTACGGGACACCAAACAATGAGCAGTTCTTC.